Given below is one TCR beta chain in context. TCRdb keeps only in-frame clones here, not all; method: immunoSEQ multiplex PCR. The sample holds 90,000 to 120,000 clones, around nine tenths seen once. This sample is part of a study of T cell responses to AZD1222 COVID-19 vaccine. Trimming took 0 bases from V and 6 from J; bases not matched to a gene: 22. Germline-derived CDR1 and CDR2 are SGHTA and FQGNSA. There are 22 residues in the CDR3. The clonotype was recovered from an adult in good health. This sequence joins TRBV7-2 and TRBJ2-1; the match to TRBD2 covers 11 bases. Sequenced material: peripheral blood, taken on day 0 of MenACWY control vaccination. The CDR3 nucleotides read TGTGCCAGCAGCTTAGCTCAGGCTAGCGGGGGGCGGGAATTTCTCGGGCGCAATGAGCAGTTCTTC. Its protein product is CASSLAQASGGREFLGRNEQFF.